This is a list of T cell receptor beta chains from one sample in a study of T-cell memory formation after mild COVID-19. MiXCR, run by TCRdb on the 5' RACE reads, gives a single entry per CDR3 protein. The profile covers around 370,000 distinct CDR3 sequences, with around 20% appearing a single time and around an eighth taken by the ten largest. The sample was PBMCs or a T cell subset sorted from them (not recorded which). The receptors come from an adult woman who had mild COVID-19 (a few samples of this study predate the infection). Cell type and time point are not known. Both conserved end residues are part of each CDR3. A D gene is named only where the DNA matches it firmly. Clone sizes are given selectively: once, few, many, or a class where the clone is expanded.

clone_size	d_call	j_call	v_call	cdr3_nt	cdr3_aa
NA	TRBD1	TRBJ1-1	TRBV20-1	TGCAGTGCTCGAACAGGGGGAATGAACACTGAAGCTTTCTTT	CSARTGGMNTEAFF
NA	TRBD2	TRBJ2-1	TRBV7-9	TGTGCCAACGATCCGACTAGCGGGAGTAGGGATGAGCAGTTCTTC	CANDPTSGSRDEQFF
few	NA	TRBJ2-2	TRBV7-2	TGTGCCAGCAGCTTAAATCGGGACACCGGGGAGCTGTTTTTT	CASSLNRDTGELFF
NA	NA	TRBJ2-7	TRBV20-1	TGCAGTGCACCCGGGACACTAAAGTTTGAGCAGTACTTC	CSAPGTLKFEQYF
NA	NA	TRBJ2-7	TRBV6-2/TRBV6-3	TGTGCCAGCAGGCCCCCAGGAGGAATCTCCTACGAGCAGTACTTC	CASRPPGGISYEQYF
NA	NA	TRBJ2-7	TRBV7-9	TGTGCCAGCAGCTCAAGGCTAGGGGGTGAGCAGTACTTC	CASSSRLGGEQYF
NA	NA	TRBJ2-6	TRBV9	TGTGCCAGCAGCCCCCTTGACAGGCCAAGCTCTGGGGCCAACGTCCTGACTTTC	CASSPLDRPSSGANVLTF
NA	NA	TRBJ2-1	TRBV12-3/TRBV12-4	TGTGCCAGCAGTCCCAGGGGTCATAATGAGCAGTTCTTC	CASSPRGHNEQFF
NA	TRBD2	TRBJ2-7	TRBV4-3	TGCGCCAGCAGGTTGTGGACTAGCGGGAGTTACGAGCAGTACTTC	CASRLWTSGSYEQYF
NA	NA	TRBJ2-6	TRBV4-3	TGCGCCAGCAGCCAAGATTTAAGCTCTGGGGCCAACGTCCTGACTTTC	CASSQDLSSGANVLTF
NA	TRBD2	TRBJ2-3	TRBV20-1	TGCAGTGCTAGAGAGGGGGGGAAATTTACAGATACGCAGTATTTT	CSAREGGKFTDTQYF
NA	TRBD1	TRBJ1-4	TRBV7-9	TGTGCCAGCAGCTCAACGGACAGGGGAACCGATGAAAAACTGTTTTTT	CASSSTDRGTDEKLFF
NA	NA	TRBJ2-1	TRBV12-3/TRBV12-4	TGTGCCAGCAGTAGCCGGGACGGGCGCGAGCAGTTCTTC	CASSSRDGREQFF
NA	TRBD2	TRBJ2-3	TRBV6-2/TRBV6-3	TGTGCCAGCAGTACTGAACGCCCGGGACTAGCGGGAGACGGGTCGAGCACAGATACGCAGTATTTT	CASSTERPGLAGDGSSTDTQYF
NA	TRBD1	TRBJ1-1	TRBV27	TGTGCCAGCAGAATACAGGGGGTGAACACTGAAGCTTTCTTT	CASRIQGVNTEAFF
NA	NA	TRBJ1-1	TRBV13	TGTGCCAGCAGCCCCTTCCGCCGGGGGGGCCAAAGGCGCACTGAAGCTTTCTTT	CASSPFRRGGQRRTEAFF
NA	NA	TRBJ1-1	TRBV29-1	TGCAGCGGTTCCCAGGGTCGAAACACTGAAGCTTTCTTT	CSGSQGRNTEAFF
few	TRBD1	TRBJ1-1	TRBV7-2	TGTGCCAGCAGCACCAGGGGGCGAAGAAAGAGGGTCACTGAAGCTTTCTTT	CASSTRGRRKRVTEAFF
few	NA	TRBJ2-1	TRBV29-1	TGCAGCGTTGGAACGGGGGGCCTATACAATGAGCAGTTCTTC	CSVGTGGLYNEQFF
NA	NA	TRBJ1-2	TRBV20-1	TGCAGCTTGCCAGCAGGACCCTATGGCTACACCTTC	CSLPAGPYGYTF
few	NA	TRBJ2-3	TRBV20-1	TGCAGTGCTGTCCCTATAGCGGATACGCAGTATTTT	CSAVPIADTQYF
NA	NA	TRBJ1-1	TRBV7-8	TGTGCCAGCAGCTTAGCAGGGCAGTGGGCCACTGAAGCTTTCTTT	CASSLAGQWATEAFF
NA	TRBD2	TRBJ2-2	TRBV5-5	TGTGCCAGCAGCTCCCCAGGTACTAGCGGGAGTCGTGTCACCGGGGAGCTGTTTTTT	CASSSPGTSGSRVTGELFF
NA	NA	TRBJ1-2	TRBV20-1	TGCAGTGCTAGACCTACAGGGCGAAGCTATGGCTACACCTTC	CSARPTGRSYGYTF
few	NA	TRBJ2-7	TRBV9	TGTGCCAGCAGCGTAGCTTCCGGGTCCACCTACGAGCAGTACTTC	CASSVASGSTYEQYF
few	NA	TRBJ2-7	TRBV12-3/TRBV12-4	TGTGCCAGCAGTTCCACTACCCCGGTCCGCTACGAGCAGTACTTC	CASSSTTPVRYEQYF
NA	NA	TRBJ2-3	TRBV5-1	TGCGCCAGCAGCGATTGGAGACCCACAGATACGCAGTATTTT	CASSDWRPTDTQYF
few	NA	TRBJ2-3	TRBV5-1	TGCGCCAGCAGCTTAGCGCGGGATTACACAGATACGCAGTATTTT	CASSLARDYTDTQYF
few	NA	TRBJ2-3	TRBV27	TGTGCCAGCAGTTTATTCGCAGGTCTCACAGATACGCAGTATTTT	CASSLFAGLTDTQYF
NA	TRBD2	TRBJ2-7	TRBV12-3/TRBV12-4	TGTGCCAGCACCGGACTAGCGGGGGGCGGGTACGAGCAGTACTTC	CASTGLAGGGYEQYF
few	TRBD1	TRBJ1-2	TRBV5-1	TGCGCCAGCAGCTGGGGGACAGGGGATGGCTACACCTTC	CASSWGTGDGYTF
NA	TRBD1	TRBJ1-4	TRBV5-4	TGTGCCAGCAGCCCCTCAGGACAGGGGACCTCGGAAAAACTGTTTTTT	CASSPSGQGTSEKLFF
NA	TRBD1	TRBJ1-1	TRBV4-1	TGCGCCAGCAGCCGAATCAGGGGGGGTAACACTGAAGCTTTCTTT	CASSRIRGGNTEAFF
NA	NA	TRBJ1-1	TRBV4-1	TGCGCCAGCAGCCAAGGCCCCAGCAGGGGAGACACTGAAGCTTTCTTT	CASSQGPSRGDTEAFF
NA	NA	TRBJ1-3	TRBV7-9	TGTGCCAGCAGCTCACATTCGCCGGGAAACACCATATATTTT	CASSSHSPGNTIYF
NA	NA	TRBJ1-2	TRBV20-1	TGCAGTGCTGTCAACCTGCGTGGCTACACCTTC	CSAVNLRGYTF
NA	TRBD2	TRBJ2-3	TRBV7-3	TGTGCCAGCAGCACAAGCGGGGGCACAGATCCGCAGTATTTT	CASSTSGGTDPQYF
few	NA	TRBJ2-5	TRBV18	TGTGCCAGCTCACCACCACTAGGGGACGGAGACCAAGAGACCCAGTACTTC	CASSPPLGDGDQETQYF
few	NA	TRBJ2-3	TRBV4-3	TGCGCCAGCAGCCAAGATTGGGCAGGGAAAACAGATACGCAGTATTTT	CASSQDWAGKTDTQYF
NA	TRBD1	TRBJ1-1	TRBV7-9	TGTGCCAGCAGCAGCCGGGACAGGGCCACTGAAGCTTTCTTT	CASSSRDRATEAFF
many	NA	TRBJ2-1	TRBV12-3/TRBV12-4	TGTGCCAGCAGTTCTCGGGGAAATGAGCAGTTCTTC	CASSSRGNEQFF
NA	TRBD1	TRBJ1-5	TRBV29-1	TGCAGCGTTGCAGTTTCCGGGACAGGGGGCCGGCAGCCCCAGCATTTT	CSVAVSGTGGRQPQHF
few	NA	TRBJ1-2	TRBV6-5	TGTGCCAGCAGAATCACCGGGACGAGTAACTATGGCTACACCTTC	CASRITGTSNYGYTF
few	TRBD1	TRBJ2-4	TRBV28	TGTGCCAGCAGTACTGGGACAGGAGAAGCCAAAAACATTCAGTACTTC	CASSTGTGEAKNIQYF
NA	NA	TRBJ2-1	TRBV20-1	TGCAGTGCTAGGTCAGAAGGCGGTGAGCAGTTCTTC	CSARSEGGEQFF
NA	NA	TRBJ2-2	TRBV18	TGTGCCAGCTCTACACTAGGCGGCGGGGAGCTGTTTTTT	CASSTLGGGELFF
NA	NA	TRBJ2-7	TRBV20-1	TGCAGTGCTAGAGCGGGTGGGGCCCCCTACGAGCAGTACTTC	CSARAGGAPYEQYF
NA	TRBD2	TRBJ2-3	TRBV28	TGTGCCAGCAGTCCACCCCCCCGGACTAGCGAAGGCACAGATACGCAGTATTTT	CASSPPPRTSEGTDTQYF
NA	NA	TRBJ2-5	TRBV15	TGTGCCACCAGCAGAGCAGGGATTCTAGAGACCCAGTACTTC	CATSRAGILETQYF
many	NA	TRBJ2-6	TRBV5-1	TGCGCCAGCACCCCGGGCTCTGGGGCCAACGTCCTGACTTTC	CASTPGSGANVLTF
once	NA	TRBJ2-3	TRBV10-3	TGTGCCACCCGAGGAGGGACTTACACAGATACGCAGTATTTT	CATRGGTYTDTQYF
NA	TRBD1	TRBJ2-7	TRBV6-2/TRBV6-3	TGTGCCAGCAGTTACGACAGGGAGACCTACGAGCAGTACTTC	CASSYDRETYEQYF
NA	NA	TRBJ1-5	TRBV7-9	TGTGCCAGCAGCTTAGCGGGATCCCGGAGGGAGCCCCAGCATTTT	CASSLAGSRREPQHF
NA	TRBD2	TRBJ2-3	TRBV6-1	TGTGCCAGCAGTGCCCTGAATAGACTAGCGGGGGGGCCAGATACGCAGTATTTT	CASSALNRLAGGPDTQYF
NA	NA	TRBJ2-2	TRBV6-5	TGTGCCAGCAGTTACGGTAGCAGCTACACCGGGGAGCTGTTTTTT	CASSYGSSYTGELFF
few	TRBD1	TRBJ1-6	TRBV3-1	TGTGCCAGCAACCCGACAGGGACGGGAGAGTATAATTCACCCCTCCACTTT	CASNPTGTGEYNSPLHF